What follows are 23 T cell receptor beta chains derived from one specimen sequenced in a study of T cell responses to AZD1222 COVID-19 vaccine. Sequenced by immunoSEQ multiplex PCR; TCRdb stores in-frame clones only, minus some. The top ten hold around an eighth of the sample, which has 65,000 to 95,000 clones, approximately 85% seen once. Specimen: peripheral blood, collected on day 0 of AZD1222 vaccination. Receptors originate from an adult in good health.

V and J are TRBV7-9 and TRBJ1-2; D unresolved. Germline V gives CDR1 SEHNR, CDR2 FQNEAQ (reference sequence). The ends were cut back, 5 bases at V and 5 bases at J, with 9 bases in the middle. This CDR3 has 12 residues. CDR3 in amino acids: CASSPMAYGYTF. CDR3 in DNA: TGTGCCAGCAGCCCGATGGCATATGGCTACACCTTC.

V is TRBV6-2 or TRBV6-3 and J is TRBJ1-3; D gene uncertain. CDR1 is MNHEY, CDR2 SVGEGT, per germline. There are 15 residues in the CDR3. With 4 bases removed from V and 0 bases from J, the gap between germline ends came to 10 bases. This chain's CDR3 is CASSSSTISGNTIYF. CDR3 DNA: TGTGCCAGCAGTTCCTCCACAATCTCTGGAAACACCATATATTTT.

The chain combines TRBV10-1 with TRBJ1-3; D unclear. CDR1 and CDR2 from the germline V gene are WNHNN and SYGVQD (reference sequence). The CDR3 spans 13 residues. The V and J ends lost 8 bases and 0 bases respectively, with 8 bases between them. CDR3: CASRRFSGNTIYF. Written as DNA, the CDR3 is TGCGCCAGCCGACGGTTCTCTGGAAACACCATATATTTT.

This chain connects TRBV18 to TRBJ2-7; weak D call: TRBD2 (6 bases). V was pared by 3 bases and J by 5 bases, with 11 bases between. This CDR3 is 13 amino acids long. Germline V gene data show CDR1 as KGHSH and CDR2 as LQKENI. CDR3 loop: CASSPSSGDEQYF. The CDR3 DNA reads TGTGCCAGCTCACCTTCTTCGGGAGACGAGCAGTACTTC.

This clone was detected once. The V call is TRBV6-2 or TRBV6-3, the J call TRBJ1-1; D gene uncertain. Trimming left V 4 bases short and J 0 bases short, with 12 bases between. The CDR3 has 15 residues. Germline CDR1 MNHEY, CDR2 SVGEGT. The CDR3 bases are TGTGCCAGCAGTTCCCCGGGTGAGTTGAACACTGAAGCTTTCTTT. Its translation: CASSSPGELNTEAFF.

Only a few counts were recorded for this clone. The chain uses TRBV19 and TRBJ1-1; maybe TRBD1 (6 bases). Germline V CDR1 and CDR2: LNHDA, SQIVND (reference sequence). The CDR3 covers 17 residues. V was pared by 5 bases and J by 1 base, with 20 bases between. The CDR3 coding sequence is TGTGCCAGTAGTGTCTCTGGGCAGGGCAGGGGGAACACTGAAGCTTTCTTT. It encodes CASSVSGQGRGNTEAFF. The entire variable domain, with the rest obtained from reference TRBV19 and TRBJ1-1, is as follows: DGGITQSPKYLFRKEGQNVTLSCEQNLNHDAMYWYRQDPGQGLRLIYYSQIVNDFQKGDIAEGYSVSREKKESFPLTVTSAQKNPTAFYLCASSVSGQGRGNTEAFFGQGTRLTVV.

DNA of the CDR3: TGTGCCAGCAGTGAATATGTACAGCAGTACTTC. The encoded protein is CASSEYVQQYF. This chain uses TRBV2 with TRBJ2-7; D is undetermined. Trimming took 2 bases from V and 8 from J, leaving 7 bases between them. Germline V lookup: CDR1 SNHLY, CDR2 FYNNEI. The CDR3 runs to 11 residues.

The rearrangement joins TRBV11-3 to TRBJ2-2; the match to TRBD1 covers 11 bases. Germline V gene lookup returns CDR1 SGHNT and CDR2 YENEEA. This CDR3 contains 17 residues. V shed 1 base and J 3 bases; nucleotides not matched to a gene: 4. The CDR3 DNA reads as TGTGCCAGCAGCTTAGGGACAGGGGGCATCGACACCGGGGAGCTGTTTTTT. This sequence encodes CASSLGTGGIDTGELFF.

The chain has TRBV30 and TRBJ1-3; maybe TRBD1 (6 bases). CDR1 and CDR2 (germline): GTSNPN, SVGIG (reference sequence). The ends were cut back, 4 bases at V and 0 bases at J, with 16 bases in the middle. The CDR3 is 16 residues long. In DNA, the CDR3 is TGTGCCTGGAAGTACACGACAGGCTTCTCTGGAAACACCATATATTTT. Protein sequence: CAWKYTTGFSGNTIYF.

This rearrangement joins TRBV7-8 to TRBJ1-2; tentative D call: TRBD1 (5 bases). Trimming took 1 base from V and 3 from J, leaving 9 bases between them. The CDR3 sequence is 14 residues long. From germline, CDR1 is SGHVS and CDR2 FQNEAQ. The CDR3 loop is CASSLGGNDYGYTF. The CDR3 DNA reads TGTGCCAGCAGCTTAGGGGGGAACGACTATGGCTACACCTTC.

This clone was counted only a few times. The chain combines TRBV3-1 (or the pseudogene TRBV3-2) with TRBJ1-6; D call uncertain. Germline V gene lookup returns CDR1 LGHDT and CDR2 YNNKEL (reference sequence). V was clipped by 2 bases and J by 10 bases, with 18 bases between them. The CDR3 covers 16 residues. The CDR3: CASSQTVDPTSSPLHF. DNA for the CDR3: TGTGCCAGCAGCCAAACAGTGGACCCCACTTCCTCACCCCTCCACTTT.

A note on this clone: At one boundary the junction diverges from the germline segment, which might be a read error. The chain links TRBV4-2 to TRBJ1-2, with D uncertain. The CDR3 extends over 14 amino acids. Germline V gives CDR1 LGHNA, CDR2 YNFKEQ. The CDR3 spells CASSQEALVAGERF. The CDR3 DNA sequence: TGTGCCAGCAGCCAAGAAGCCCTCGTAGCGGGTGAGAGATTC.

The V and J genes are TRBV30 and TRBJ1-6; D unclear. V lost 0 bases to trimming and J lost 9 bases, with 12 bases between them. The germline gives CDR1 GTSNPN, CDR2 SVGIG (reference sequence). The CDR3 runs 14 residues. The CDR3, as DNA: TGTGCCTGGAGTGTACCGCAGATCGGTTCACCCCTCCACTTT. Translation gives CAWSVPQIGSPLHF.

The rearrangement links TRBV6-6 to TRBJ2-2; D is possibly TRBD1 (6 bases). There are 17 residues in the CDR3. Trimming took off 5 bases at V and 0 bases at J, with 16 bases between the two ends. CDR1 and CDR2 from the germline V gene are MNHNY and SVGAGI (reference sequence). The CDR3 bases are TGTGCCAGCAGTCGATTAAGACAGGCCGCGAACACCGGGGAGCTGTTTTTT. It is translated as CASSRLRQAANTGELFF.

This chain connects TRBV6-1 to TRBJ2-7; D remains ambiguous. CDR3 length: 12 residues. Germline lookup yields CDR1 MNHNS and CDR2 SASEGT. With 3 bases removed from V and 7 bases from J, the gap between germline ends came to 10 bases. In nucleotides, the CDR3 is TGTGCCAGCAGTGATTCTGGGGTTGAGCAGTACTTC. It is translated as CASSDSGVEQYF.

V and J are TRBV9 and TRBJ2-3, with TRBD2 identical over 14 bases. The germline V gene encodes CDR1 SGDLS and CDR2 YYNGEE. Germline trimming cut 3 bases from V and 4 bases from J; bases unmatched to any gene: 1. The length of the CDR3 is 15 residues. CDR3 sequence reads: CASSAGLAGADTQYF. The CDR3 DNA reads TGTGCCAGCAGCGCGGGACTAGCGGGGGCAGATACGCAGTATTTT.

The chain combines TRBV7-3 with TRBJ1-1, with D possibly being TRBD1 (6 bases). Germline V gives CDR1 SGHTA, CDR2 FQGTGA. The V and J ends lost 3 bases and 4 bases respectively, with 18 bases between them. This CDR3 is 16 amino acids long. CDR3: CASSFQGIDRGTEAFF. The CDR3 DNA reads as TGTGCCAGCAGCTTCCAGGGGATAGATCGGGGCACTGAAGCTTTCTTT.

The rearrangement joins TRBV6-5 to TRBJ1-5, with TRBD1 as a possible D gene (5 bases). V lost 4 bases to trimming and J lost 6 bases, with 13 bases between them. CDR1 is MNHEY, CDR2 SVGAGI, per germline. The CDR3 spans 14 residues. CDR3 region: CASSFHGGGQPQHF. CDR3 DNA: TGTGCCAGCAGTTTCCACGGGGGTGGTCAGCCCCAGCATTTT.

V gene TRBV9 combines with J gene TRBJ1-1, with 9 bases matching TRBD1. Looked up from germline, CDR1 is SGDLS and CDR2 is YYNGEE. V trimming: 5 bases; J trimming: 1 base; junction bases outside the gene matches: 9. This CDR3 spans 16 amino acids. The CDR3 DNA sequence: TGTGCCAGCAGTCGGACAGGGGAGATGAGGAACACTGAAGCTTTCTTT. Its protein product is CASSRTGEMRNTEAFF.

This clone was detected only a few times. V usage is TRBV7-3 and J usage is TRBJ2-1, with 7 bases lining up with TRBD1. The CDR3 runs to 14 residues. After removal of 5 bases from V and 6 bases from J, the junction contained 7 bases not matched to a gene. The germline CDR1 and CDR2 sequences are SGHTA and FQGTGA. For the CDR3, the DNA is TGTGCCAGCAGCCCCCGGGACAGAACCAATGAGCAGTTCTTC. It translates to CASSPRDRTNEQFF.

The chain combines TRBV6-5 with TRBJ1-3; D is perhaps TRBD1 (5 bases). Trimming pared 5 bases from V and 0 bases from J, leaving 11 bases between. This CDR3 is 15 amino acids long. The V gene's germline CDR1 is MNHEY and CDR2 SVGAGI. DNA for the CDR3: TGTGCCAGCAGTACGTCCGGGACCTCTGGAAACACCATATATTTT. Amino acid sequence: CASSTSGTSGNTIYF.

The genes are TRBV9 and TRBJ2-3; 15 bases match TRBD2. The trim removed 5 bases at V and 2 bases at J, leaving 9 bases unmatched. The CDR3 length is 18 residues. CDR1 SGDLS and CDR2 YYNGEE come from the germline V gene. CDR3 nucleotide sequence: TGTGCCAGCAGTCCTAGTGGGACTAGCGGGGGGTACACAGATACGCAGTATTTT. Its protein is CASSPSGTSGGYTDTQYF.

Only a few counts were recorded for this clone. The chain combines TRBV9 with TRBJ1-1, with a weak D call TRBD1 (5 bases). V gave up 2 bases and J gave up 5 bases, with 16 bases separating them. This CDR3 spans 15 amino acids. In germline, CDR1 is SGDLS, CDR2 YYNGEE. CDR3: CASSVRGDWNTEAFF. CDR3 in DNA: TGTGCCAGCAGCGTTCGGGGGGATTGGAATACTGAAGCTTTCTTT.